Sequencing of this TCR beta chain was carried out in a study of vaccination effects on CD4 cells after COVID-19. When about ten days of culture had elapsed, CD4+ T cells were isolated. Two-dose BNT162b2 or mRNA-1273 vaccination was given to participants. Details on this clone: Its matching antigen is unknown.

V shed 2 bases and J 5 bases; nucleotides not matched to a gene: 6. Germline V gene lookup returns CDR1 SGHRS and CDR2 YFSETQ. The CDR3 spans 14 residues. Profiled with immunoSEQ multiplex PCR; TCRdb holds only in-frame clones, not every one. The sample has tens of thousands of clones; 65% to 80% are singletons. The source was CD4+ T cells from PBMCs cultured without peptide, collected after COVID-19 vaccination. This receptor was obtained from a human donor who received a COVID-19 vaccine. J is TRBJ1-1 and V is TRBV5-1; 7 nucleotides line up with TRBD1. The CDR3 bases are TGCGCCAGCAGCTTCATAGGGGGCGGAACTGAAGCTTTCTTT. Protein: CASSFIGGGTEAFF.